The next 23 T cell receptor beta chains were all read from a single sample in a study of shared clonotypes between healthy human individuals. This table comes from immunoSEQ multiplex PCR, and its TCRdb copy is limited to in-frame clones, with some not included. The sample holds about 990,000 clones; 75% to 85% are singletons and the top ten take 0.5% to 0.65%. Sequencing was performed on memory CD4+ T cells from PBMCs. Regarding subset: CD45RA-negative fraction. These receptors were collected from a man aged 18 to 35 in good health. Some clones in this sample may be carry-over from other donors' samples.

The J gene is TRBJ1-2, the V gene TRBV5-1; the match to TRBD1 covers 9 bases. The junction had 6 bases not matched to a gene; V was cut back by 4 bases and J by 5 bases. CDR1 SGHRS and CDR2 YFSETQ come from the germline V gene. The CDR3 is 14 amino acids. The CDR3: CASSPGQGMYGYTF. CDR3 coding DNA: TGCGCCAGCAGCCCGGGACAGGGTATGTATGGCTACACCTTC. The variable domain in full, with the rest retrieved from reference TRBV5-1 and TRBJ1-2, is KAGVTQTPRYLIKTRGQQVTLSCSPISGHRSVSWYQQTPGQGLQFLFEYFSETQRNKGNFPGRFSGRQFSNSRSEMNVSTLELGDSALYLCASSPGQGMYGYTFGSGTRLTVV.

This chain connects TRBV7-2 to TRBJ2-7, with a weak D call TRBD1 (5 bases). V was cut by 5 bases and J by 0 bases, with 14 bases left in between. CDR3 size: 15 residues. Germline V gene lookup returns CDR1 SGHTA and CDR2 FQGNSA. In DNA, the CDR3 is TGTGCCAGCAGCCAGCCGACAGTCTACTCCTACGAGCAGTACTTC. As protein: CASSQPTVYSYEQYF.

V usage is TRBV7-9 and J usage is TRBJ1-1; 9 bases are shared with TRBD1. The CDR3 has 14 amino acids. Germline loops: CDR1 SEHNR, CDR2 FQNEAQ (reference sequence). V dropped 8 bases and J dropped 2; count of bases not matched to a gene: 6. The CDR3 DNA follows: TGTGCCAGCCGACGACAGGGGGATAACACTGAAGCTTTCTTT. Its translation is CASRRQGDNTEAFF.

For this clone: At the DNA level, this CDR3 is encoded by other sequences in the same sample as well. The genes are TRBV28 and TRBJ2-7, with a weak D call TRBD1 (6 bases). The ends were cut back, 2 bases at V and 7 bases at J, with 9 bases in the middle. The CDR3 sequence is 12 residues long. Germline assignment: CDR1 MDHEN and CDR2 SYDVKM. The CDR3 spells CASSLQGREQYF. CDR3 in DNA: TGTGCCAGCAGTTTACAGGGGCGGGAGCAGTACTTC.

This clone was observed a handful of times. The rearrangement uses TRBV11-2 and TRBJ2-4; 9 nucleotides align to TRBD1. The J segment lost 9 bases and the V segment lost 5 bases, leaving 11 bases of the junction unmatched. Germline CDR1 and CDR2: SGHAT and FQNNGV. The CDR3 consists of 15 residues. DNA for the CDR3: TGTGCCAGCAGCCCCCTATCGGGGACAGGGAGCATTCAGTACTTC. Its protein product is CASSPLSGTGSIQYF.

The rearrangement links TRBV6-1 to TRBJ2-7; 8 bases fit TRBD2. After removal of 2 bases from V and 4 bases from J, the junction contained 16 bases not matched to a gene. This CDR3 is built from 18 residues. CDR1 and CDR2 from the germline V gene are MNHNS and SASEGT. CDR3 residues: CASSETNLSGRSMYEQYF. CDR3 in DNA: TGTGCCAGCAGTGAAACTAACCTAAGCGGGAGAAGTATGTACGAGCAGTACTTC.

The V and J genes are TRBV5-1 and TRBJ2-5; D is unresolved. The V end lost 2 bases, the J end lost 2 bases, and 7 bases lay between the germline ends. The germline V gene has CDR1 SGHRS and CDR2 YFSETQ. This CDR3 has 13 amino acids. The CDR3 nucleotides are TGCGCCAGCAGCTTCGACTGGCAAGAGACCCAGTACTTC. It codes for CASSFDWQETQYF.

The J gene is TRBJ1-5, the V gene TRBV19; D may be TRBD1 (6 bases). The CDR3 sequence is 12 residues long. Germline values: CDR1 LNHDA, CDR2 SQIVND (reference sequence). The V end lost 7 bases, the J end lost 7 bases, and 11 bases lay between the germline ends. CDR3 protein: CASNTGWQPQHF. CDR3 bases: TGTGCCAGTAACACAGGGTGGCAGCCCCAGCATTTT.

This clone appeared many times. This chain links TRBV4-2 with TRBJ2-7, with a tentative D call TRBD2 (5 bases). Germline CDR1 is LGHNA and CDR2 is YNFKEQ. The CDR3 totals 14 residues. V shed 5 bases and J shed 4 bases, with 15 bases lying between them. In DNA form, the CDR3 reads TGTGCCAGCAGCGGAGAGGGTCTATGGTACGAGCAGTACTTC. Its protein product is CASSGEGLWYEQYF.

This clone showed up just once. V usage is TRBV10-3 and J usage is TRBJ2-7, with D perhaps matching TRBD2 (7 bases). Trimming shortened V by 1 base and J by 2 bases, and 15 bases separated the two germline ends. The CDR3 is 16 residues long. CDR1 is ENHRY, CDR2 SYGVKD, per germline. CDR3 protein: CAISEYSGGSTYEQYF. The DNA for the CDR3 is TGTGCCATCAGTGAGTATTCGGGGGGCTCAACCTACGAGCAGTACTTC.

The CDR3 DNA reads as TGCGCCAGCAGCCCCACTCTTGTAGCTAATGAAAAACTGTTTTTT. Its protein is CASSPTLVANEKLFF. The chain is built from TRBV4-3 and TRBJ1-4; D is undetermined. V was pared by 4 bases and J by 3 bases, with 12 bases between. CDR1 and CDR2 (germline): LGHNA, YSLEER. The CDR3 is 15 amino acids.

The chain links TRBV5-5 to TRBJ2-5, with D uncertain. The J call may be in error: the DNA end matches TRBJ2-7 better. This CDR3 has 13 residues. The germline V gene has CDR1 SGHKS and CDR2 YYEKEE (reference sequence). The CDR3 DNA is TGTGCCAGCAGCTTGGCCAGTGGCTACGAGCAGTACTTC. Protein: CASSLASGYEQYF.

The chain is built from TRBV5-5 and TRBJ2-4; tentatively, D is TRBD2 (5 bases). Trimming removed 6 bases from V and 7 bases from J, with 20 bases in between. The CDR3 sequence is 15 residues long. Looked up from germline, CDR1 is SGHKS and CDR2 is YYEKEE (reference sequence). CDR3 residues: CASILGLSSSNIQYF. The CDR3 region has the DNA TGTGCCAGCATCCTTGGACTGTCTTCGAGTAACATTCAGTACTTC.

In DNA form, the CDR3 reads TGTGCCACCTCGGACGGCATTAATGAAAAACTGTTTTTT. Encoded protein: CATSDGINEKLFF. This chain links TRBV28 with TRBJ1-4; D call uncertain. This CDR3 is 13 amino acids long. With 10 bases removed from V and 4 bases from J, the gap between germline ends came to 13 bases. In germline, CDR1 is MDHEN, CDR2 SYDVKM.

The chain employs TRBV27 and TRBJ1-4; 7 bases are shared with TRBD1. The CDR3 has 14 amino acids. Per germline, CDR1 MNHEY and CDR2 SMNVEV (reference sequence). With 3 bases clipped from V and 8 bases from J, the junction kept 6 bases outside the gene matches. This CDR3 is CASSFYRGGEKLFF. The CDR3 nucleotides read TGTGCCAGCAGTTTTTACAGGGGTGGAGAAAAACTGTTTTTT. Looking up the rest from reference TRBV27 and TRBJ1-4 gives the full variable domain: EAQVTQNPRYLITVTGKKLTVTCSQNMNHEYMSWYRQDPGLGLRQIYYSMNVEVTDKGDVPEGYKVSRKEKRNFPLILESPSPNQTSLYFCASSFYRGGEKLFFGSGTQLSVL.

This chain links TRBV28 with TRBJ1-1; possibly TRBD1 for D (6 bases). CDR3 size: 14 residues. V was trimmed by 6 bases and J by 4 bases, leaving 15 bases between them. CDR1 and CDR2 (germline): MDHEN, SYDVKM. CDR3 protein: CASSLWTEGTEAFF. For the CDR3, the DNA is TGTGCCAGCAGCCTCTGGACAGAGGGCACTGAAGCTTTCTTT.

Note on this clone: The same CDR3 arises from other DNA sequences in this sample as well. The CDR3 DNA is TGTGCCAGCAGTGAGCGGTTGGGCGGGGAGACCCAGTACTTC. Amino acids: CASSERLGGETQYF. The chain carries TRBV2 and TRBJ2-5; D possibly corresponds to TRBD2 (5 bases). Trimming cost V 3 bases and J 5 bases, with 13 bases left between them. The CDR3 loop spans 14 amino acids. Germline-derived CDR1 and CDR2 are SNHLY and FYNNEI.

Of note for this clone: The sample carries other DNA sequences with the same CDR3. Here the CDR3 reads CASSLTYEQYF. CDR3 nucleotides: TGTGCCAGCAGCTTAACCTACGAGCAGTACTTC. The rearrangement joins TRBV11-2 to TRBJ2-7, with D hard to call. The ends were cut back, 2 bases at V and 2 bases at J, with 1 base in the middle. The germline gives CDR1 SGHAT, CDR2 FQNNGV. The CDR3 contains 11 residues.

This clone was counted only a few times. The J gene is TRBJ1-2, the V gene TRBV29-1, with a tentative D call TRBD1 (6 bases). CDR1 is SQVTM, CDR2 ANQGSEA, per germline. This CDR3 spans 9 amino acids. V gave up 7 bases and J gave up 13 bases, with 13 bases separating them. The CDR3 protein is CSAKQGVTF. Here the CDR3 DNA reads TGCAGCGCCAAACAGGGTGTCACCTTC. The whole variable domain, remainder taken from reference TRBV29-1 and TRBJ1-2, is SAVISQKPSRDICQRGTSLTIQCQVDSQVTMMFWYRQQPGQSLTLIATANQGSEATYESGFVIDKFPISRPNLTFSTLTVSNMSPEDSSIYLCSAKQGVTFGSGTRLTVV.

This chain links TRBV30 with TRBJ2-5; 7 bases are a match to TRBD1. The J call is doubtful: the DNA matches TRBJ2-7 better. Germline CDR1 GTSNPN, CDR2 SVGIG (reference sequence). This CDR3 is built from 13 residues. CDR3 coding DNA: TGTGCCTGGAGTCCGACAGGGACCTACGAGCAGTACTTC. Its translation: CAWSPTGTYEQYF.

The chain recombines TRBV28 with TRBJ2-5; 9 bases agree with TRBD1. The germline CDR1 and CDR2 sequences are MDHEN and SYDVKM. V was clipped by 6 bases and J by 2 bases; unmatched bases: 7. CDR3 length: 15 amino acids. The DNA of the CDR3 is TGTGCCAGCAGCTCAGACAGGGGGGGTCAAGAGACCCAGTACTTC. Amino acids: CASSSDRGGQETQYF.

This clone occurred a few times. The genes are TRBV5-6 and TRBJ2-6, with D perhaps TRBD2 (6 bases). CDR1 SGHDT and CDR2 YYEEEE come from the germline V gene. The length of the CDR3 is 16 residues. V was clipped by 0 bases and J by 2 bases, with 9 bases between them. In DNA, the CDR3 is TGTGCCAGCAGCTTGGCGGCGGGGACTGGGGCCAACGTCCTGACTTTC. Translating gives CASSLAAGTGANVLTF.

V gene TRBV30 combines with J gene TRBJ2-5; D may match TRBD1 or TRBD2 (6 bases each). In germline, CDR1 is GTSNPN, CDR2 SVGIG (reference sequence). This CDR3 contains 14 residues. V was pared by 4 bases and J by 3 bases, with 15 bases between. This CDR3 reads CAWKGGFYKETQYF. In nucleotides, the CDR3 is TGTGCCTGGAAGGGGGGATTTTATAAAGAGACCCAGTACTTC.